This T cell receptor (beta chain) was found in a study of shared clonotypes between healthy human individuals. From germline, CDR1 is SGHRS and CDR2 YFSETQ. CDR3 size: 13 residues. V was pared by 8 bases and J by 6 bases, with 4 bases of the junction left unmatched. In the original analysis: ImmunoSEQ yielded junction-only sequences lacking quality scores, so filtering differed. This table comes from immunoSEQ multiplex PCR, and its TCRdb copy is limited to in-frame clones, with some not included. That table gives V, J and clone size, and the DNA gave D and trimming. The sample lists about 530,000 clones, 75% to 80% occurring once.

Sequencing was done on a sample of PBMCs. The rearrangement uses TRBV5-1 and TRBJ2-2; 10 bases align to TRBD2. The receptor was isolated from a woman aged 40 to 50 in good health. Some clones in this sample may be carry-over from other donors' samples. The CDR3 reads CASGLAGAGELFF. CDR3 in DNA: TGCGCCAGTGGCCTAGCGGGAGCCGGGGAGCTGTTTTTT.